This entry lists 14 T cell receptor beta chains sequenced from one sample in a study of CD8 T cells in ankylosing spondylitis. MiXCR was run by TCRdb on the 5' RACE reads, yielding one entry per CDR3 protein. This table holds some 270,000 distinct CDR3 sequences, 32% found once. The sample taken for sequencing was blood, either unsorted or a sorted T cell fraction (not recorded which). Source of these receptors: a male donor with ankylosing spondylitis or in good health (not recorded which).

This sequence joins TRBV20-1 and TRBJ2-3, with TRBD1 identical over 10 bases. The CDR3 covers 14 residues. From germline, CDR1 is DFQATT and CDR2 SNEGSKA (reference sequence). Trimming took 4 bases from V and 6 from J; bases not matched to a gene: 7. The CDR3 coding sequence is TGCAGTGCTAAATGGGACAGGGGATGGGATACGCAGTATTTT. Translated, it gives CSAKWDRGWDTQYF.

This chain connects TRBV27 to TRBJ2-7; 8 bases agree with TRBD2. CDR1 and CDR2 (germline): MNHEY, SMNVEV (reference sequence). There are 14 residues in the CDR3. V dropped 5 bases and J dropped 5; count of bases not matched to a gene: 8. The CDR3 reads CASSPRGGINEQYF. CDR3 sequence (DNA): TGTGCCAGCAGTCCCCGGGGGGGTATTAACGAGCAGTACTTC.

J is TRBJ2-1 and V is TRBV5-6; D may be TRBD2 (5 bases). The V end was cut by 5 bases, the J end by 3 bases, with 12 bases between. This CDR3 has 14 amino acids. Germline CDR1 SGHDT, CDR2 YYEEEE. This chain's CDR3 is CASRPYGGYNEQFF. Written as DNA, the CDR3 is TGTGCCAGCAGGCCATACGGAGGCTACAATGAGCAGTTCTTC.

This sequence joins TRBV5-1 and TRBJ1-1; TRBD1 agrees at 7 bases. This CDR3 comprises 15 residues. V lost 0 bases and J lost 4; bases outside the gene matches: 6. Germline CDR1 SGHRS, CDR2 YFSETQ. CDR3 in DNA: TGCGCCAGCAGCTTGGATACAGGGGTCACCACTGAAGCTTTCTTT. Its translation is CASSLDTGVTTEAFF.

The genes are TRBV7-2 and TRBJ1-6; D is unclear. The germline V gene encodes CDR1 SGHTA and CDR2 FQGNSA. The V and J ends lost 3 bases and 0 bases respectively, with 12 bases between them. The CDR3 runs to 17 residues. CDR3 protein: CASSFRWRSSYNSPLHF. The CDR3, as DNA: TGTGCCAGCAGCTTTCGTTGGAGGAGCTCCTATAATTCACCCCTCCACTTT.

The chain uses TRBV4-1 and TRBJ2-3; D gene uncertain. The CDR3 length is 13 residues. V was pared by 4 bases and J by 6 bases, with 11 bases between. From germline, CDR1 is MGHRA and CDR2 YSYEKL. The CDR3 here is CASSPPYGDTQYF. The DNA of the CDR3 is TGCGCCAGCAGCCCTCCCTATGGGGATACGCAGTATTTT.

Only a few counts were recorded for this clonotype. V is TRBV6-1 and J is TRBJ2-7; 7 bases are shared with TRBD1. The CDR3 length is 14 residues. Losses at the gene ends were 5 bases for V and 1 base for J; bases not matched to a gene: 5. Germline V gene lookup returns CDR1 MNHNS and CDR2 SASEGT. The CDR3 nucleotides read TGTGCCAGCAGTCCGACGACAGGGTCCTACGAGCAGTACTTC. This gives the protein CASSPTTGSYEQYF.

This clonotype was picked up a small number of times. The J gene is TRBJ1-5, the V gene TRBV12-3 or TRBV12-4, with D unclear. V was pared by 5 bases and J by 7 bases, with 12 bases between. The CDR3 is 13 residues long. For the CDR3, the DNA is TGTGCCAGCAGTGGAGGAGTGGAACAGCCCCAGCATTTT. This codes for CASSGGVEQPQHF.

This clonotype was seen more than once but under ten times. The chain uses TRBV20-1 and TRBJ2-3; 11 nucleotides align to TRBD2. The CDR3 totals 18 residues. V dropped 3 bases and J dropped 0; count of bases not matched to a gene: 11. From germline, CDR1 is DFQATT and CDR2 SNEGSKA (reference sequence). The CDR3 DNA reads TGCAGTGCTAGGGGAGCTAGCGGGGGGATGTCTAGCACAGATACGCAGTATTTT. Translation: CSARGASGGMSSTDTQYF.

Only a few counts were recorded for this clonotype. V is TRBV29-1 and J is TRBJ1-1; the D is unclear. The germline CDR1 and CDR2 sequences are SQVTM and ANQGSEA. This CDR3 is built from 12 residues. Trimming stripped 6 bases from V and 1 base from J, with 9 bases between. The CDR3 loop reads CSVERPNTEAFF. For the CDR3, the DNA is TGCAGCGTCGAACGGCCGAACACTGAAGCTTTCTTT.

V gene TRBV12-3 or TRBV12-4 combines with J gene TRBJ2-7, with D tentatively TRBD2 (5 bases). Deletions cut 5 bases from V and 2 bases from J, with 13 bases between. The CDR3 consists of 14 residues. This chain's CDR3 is CASSRWTSTYEQYF. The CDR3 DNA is TGTGCCAGCAGTCGATGGACTTCAACCTACGAGCAGTACTTC.

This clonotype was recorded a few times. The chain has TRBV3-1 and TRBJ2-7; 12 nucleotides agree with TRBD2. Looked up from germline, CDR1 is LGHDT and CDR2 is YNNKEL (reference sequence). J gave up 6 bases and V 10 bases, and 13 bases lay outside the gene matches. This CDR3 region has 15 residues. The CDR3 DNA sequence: TGTGCCACCTCCGCTACTAGCGGGGGGCTCCTCGAGCAGTACTTC. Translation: CATSATSGGLLEQYF.

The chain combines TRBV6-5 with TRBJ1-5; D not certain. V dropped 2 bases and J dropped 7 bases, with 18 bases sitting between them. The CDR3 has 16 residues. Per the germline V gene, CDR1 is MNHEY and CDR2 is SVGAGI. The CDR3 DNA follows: TGTGCCAGCAGTTACGGGATTGCGGTGACGAGACAGCCCCAGCATTTT. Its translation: CASSYGIAVTRQPQHF.

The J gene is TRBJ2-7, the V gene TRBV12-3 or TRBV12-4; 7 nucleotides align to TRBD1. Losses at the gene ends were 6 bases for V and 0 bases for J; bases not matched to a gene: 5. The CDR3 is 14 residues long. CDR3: CASRGGLSSYEQYF. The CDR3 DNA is TGTGCCAGCAGAGGGGGCTTAAGCTCCTACGAGCAGTACTTC.